Following are 25 T cell receptor beta chains from one sample sequenced in a study of human T cells and chemical hapten exposure. Time point defined: patch test 2, 6 weeks after DPC sensitization. The treatment: therapeutic diphenylcyclopropenone sensitization with weekly scalp DPC. From the RACE reads, TCRdb called clonotypes with MiXCR, one entry per CDR3 protein. The sample consists of about 110,000 distinct CDR3 sequences, roughly 10% of them appearing once. The sequencing here drew on whole blood, taken in connection with sensitization to the hapten diphenylcyclopropenone (DPC). The source of these receptors is a woman aged 40 to 50 with alopecia areata. Some clones in this sample may be carry-over from other donors' samples.

This chain uses TRBV4-2 with TRBJ1-2; 7 nucleotides line up with TRBD1. The V gene's germline CDR1 is LGHNA and CDR2 YNFKEQ. The CDR3 length is 16 residues. After removal of 10 bases from V and 3 bases from J, the junction contained 17 bases not matched to a gene. CDR3 sequence: CAISLTPTGTDYGYTF. The CDR3 nucleotides read TGTGCCATCAGTCTCACTCCGACAGGGACGGACTATGGCTACACCTTC.

The chain links TRBV18 to TRBJ2-1; TRBD2 is a possible D gene (7 bases). The CDR3 sequence is 17 residues long. Trimming pared 3 bases from V and 6 bases from J, leaving 21 bases between. Germline V gene lookup returns CDR1 KGHSH and CDR2 LQKENI. The CDR3 is CASSPIRGARGSNEQFF. DNA for the CDR3: TGTGCCAGCTCACCCATACGGGGGGCCAGGGGCTCCAATGAGCAGTTCTTC. The whole variable domain, remainder taken from reference TRBV18 and TRBJ2-1, is NAGVMQNPRHLVRRRGQEARLRCSPMKGHSHVYWYRQLPEEGLKFMVYLQKENIIDESGMPKERFSAEFPKEGPSILRIQQVVRGDSAAYFCASSPIRGARGSNEQFFGPGTRLTVL.

V gene TRBV20-1 combines with J gene TRBJ2-7; 8 bases are shared with TRBD1. Germline V lookup: CDR1 DFQATT, CDR2 SNEGSKA (reference sequence). This CDR3 comprises 13 residues. V was clipped by 3 bases and J by 4 bases; unmatched bases: 5. The DNA of the CDR3 is TGCAGTGCTAGTATACAGGGGGGTTACGAGCAGTACTTC. Protein sequence: CSASIQGGYEQYF.

The V gene is TRBV3-1, the J gene TRBJ2-1; 7 nucleotides match TRBD1. The trim removed 3 bases at V and 5 bases at J, leaving 4 bases unmatched. Per germline, CDR1 LGHDT and CDR2 YNNKEL (reference sequence). The CDR3 has 14 residues. For the CDR3, the DNA is TGTGCCAGCAGCCACCTACAGGGGCACAATGAGCAGTTCTTC. It specifies CASSHLQGHNEQFF.

The genes are TRBV7-6 and TRBJ2-6, with 10 bases that match TRBD1. The V and J ends lost 4 bases and 0 bases, in that order; junction bases with no gene match: 9. The CDR3 covers 19 residues. CDR1 is SGHVS, CDR2 FNYEAQ, per germline. CDR3 bases: TGTGCCAGCAGCTACCTCCGACAGGGGGCGACCTCTGGGGCCAACGTCCTGACTTTC. The encoded protein is CASSYLRQGATSGANVLTF. Full variable domain (rest looked up from reference TRBV7-6 and TRBJ2-6): GAGVSQSPRYKVTKRGQDVALRCDPISGHVSLYWYRQALGQGPEFLTYFNYEAQQDKSGLPNDRFSAERPEGSISTLTIQRTEQRDSAMYRCASSYLRQGATSGANVLTFGAGSRLTVL.

The genes are TRBV7-8 and TRBJ1-1, with 7 positions matching TRBD1. Looked up from germline, CDR1 is SGHVS and CDR2 is FQNEAQ. The CDR3 runs 13 residues. The V segment lost 4 bases and the J segment 7 bases; nucleotides outside the gene matches: 6. The CDR3 loop is CASSSIRQGEAFF. CDR3 in DNA: TGTGCCAGCAGCTCAATCAGACAGGGTGAAGCTTTCTTT.

The chain joins TRBV5-5 to TRBJ1-1, with TRBD1 matching 8 bases. Germline trimming cut 4 bases from V and 0 bases from J; bases unmatched to any gene: 17. The germline V gene encodes CDR1 SGHKS and CDR2 YYEKEE (reference sequence). The CDR3 is 19 amino acids. The DNA of the CDR3 is TGTGCCAGCAGCCCCGGACAGGGAGGGTTAGTGGGAATGAACACTGAAGCTTTCTTT. It codes for CASSPGQGGLVGMNTEAFF.

This clonotype was observed a few times. The CDR3 bases are TGTGCCAGCAGCGTTATAGGACAGGGAGGTTCACCCCTCCACTTT. This codes for CASSVIGQGGSPLHF. This sequence joins TRBV27 and TRBJ1-6; 8 bases map to TRBD1. Germline assignment: CDR1 MNHEY and CDR2 SMNVEV (reference sequence). This CDR3 comprises 15 residues. Trimming cost V 6 bases and J 9 bases; bases outside gene matches: 10.

This clonotype was seen only a few times. The chain links TRBV4-1 to TRBJ2-1; 11 bases agree with TRBD2. This CDR3 spans 20 amino acids. The germline gives CDR1 MGHRA, CDR2 YSYEKL. V gave up 3 bases and J gave up 0 bases; unmatched junction bases: 13. CDR3 region: CASSHRPGLAAESSYNEQFF. As DNA, the CDR3 is TGCGCCAGCAGCCATAGACCGGGACTAGCGGCTGAGAGCTCCTACAATGAGCAGTTCTTC.

The table lists this clonotype with a few counts. The DNA for the CDR3 is TGTGCCAGCAGTTGGACAGGGTCCCGGGAGACTGAAGCTTTCTTT. Amino acids: CASSWTGSRETEAFF. The chain carries TRBV6-6 and TRBJ1-1; TRBD1 agrees at 8 bases. This CDR3 contains 15 residues. Trimming removed 4 bases from V and 5 bases from J; junction bases left unmatched: 9. Germline V gene lookup returns CDR1 MNHNY and CDR2 SVGAGI (reference sequence).

This clonotype was seen a handful of times. The gene calls are TRBV20-1 and TRBJ2-2, with D possibly being TRBD1 (5 bases). CDR1 and CDR2 (germline): DFQATT, SNEGSKA (reference sequence). CDR3 length equals 14 residues. V lost 6 bases, J lost 6 bases, and 17 bases lay in between. The DNA for the CDR3 is TGCAGTGCAAATAAGCAGACAGACTCCGGGGAGCTGTTTTTT. Protein sequence: CSANKQTDSGELFF.

The chain links TRBV30 to TRBJ2-5; the match to TRBD2 covers 9 bases. The CDR3 consists of 12 residues. Per the germline V gene, CDR1 is GTSNPN and CDR2 is SVGIG (reference sequence). CDR3 in DNA: TGTGGTTGGCGGGGGGGCCGGGAGACCCAGTACTTC. Amino acids: CGWRGGRETQYF.

The V call is TRBV27, the J call TRBJ1-6; possible D gene TRBD1, 5 bases. This CDR3 has 14 residues. The germline CDR1 and CDR2 sequences are MNHEY and SMNVEV (reference sequence). Trimming took 3 bases from V and 9 from J, leaving 12 bases between them. CDR3 region: CASSFQGVGSPLHF. The CDR3 DNA reads as TGTGCCAGCAGTTTTCAGGGCGTGGGTTCACCCCTCCACTTT.

This clonotype was seen ten or more times. The chain combines TRBV12-3 or TRBV12-4 with TRBJ2-1, with 12 bases aligning to TRBD2. The CDR3 sequence is 15 residues long. The ends lost 2 bases at V and 4 bases at J; junction bases unmatched: 0. CDR3 loop: CASSLLAGGYNEQFF. The DNA of the CDR3 is TGTGCCAGCAGTTTACTAGCGGGGGGGTACAATGAGCAGTTCTTC.

This clonotype was counted ten times or more. V gene TRBV28 combines with J gene TRBJ1-6, with D possibly being TRBD1 (6 bases). Germline assignment: CDR1 MDHEN and CDR2 SYDVKM. With 6 bases removed from V and 9 bases from J, the gap between germline ends came to 15 bases. CDR3 length equals 14 residues. CDR3 nucleotides: TGTGCCAGCAGCTTAGGACAGTCCCGTTCACCCCTCCACTTT. Protein product: CASSLGQSRSPLHF.

The chain carries TRBV3-1 and TRBJ2-7, with 9 bases aligning to TRBD2. This CDR3 contains 17 residues. CDR1 is LGHDT, CDR2 YNNKEL, per germline (reference sequence). V lost 3 bases to trimming and J lost 2 bases; unmatched junction nucleotides: 11. The CDR3 is CASSHTAWTSVTYEQYF. The CDR3 DNA reads TGTGCCAGCAGCCATACCGCCTGGACTAGCGTTACCTACGAGCAGTACTTC.

This clonotype was seen many times. This sequence joins TRBV27 and TRBJ2-1; tentatively, D is TRBD1 or TRBD2 (7 bases each). The CDR3 consists of 16 residues. Deletions cut 3 bases from V and 5 bases from J, with 17 bases between. The germline V gene has CDR1 MNHEY and CDR2 SMNVEV (reference sequence). The CDR3 sequence is CASSLIRGGQNNEQFF. CDR3 DNA sequence: TGTGCCAGCAGTTTGATCAGGGGGGGCCAGAACAATGAGCAGTTCTTC.

This clonotype appeared many times. This chain connects TRBV7-2 to TRBJ2-1; D remains unclear. Trimming took 2 bases from V and 6 from J, leaving 11 bases between them. CDR3 length: 14 residues. CDR1 and CDR2 (germline): SGHTA, FQGNSA. The CDR3 reads CASSLPTWVNEQFF. Written as DNA, the CDR3 is TGTGCCAGCAGCTTACCCACCTGGGTCAATGAGCAGTTCTTC. Full variable domain (remainder filled in from reference TRBV7-2 and TRBJ2-1): GAGVSQSPSNKVTEKGKDVELRCDPISGHTALYWYRQSLGQGLEFLIYFQGNSAPDKSGLPSDRFSAERTGGSVSTLTIQRTQQEDSAVYLCASSLPTWVNEQFFGPGTRLTVL.

This clonotype was counted only a few times. The V gene is TRBV7-8, the J gene TRBJ1-2; 7 bases map to TRBD1. Germline V lookup: CDR1 SGHVS, CDR2 FQNEAQ. J was trimmed by 4 bases and V by 5 bases; bases with no gene match: 10. The CDR3 length is 15 residues. The CDR3 reads CASSQPDRAPYGYTF. DNA of the CDR3: TGTGCCAGCAGCCAACCTGACAGGGCCCCCTATGGCTACACCTTC.

This chain joins TRBV28 and TRBJ2-7; 7 bases are shared with TRBD1. V lost 8 bases and J lost 3; bases outside the gene matches: 4. This CDR3 comprises 12 residues. Germline CDR1 and CDR2: MDHEN and SYDVKM. CDR3 sequence reads: CASGGQIYEQYF. Here the CDR3 DNA reads TGTGCCAGCGGGGGACAGATCTACGAGCAGTACTTC.

This clonotype came up a few times. The V call is TRBV7-6, the J call TRBJ2-1, with a tentative D call TRBD1 (6 bases). V was pared by 5 bases and J by 6 bases, with 11 bases between. This CDR3 spans 13 amino acids. CDR1 and CDR2 from the germline V gene are SGHVS and FNYEAQ. CDR3 sequence reads: CASSPGTTNEQFF. CDR3 nucleotide sequence: TGTGCCAGCAGCCCGGGGACAACCAATGAGCAGTTCTTC. The complete variable domain, with remaining parts taken from reference TRBV7-6 and TRBJ2-1, reads GAGVSQSPRYKVTKRGQDVALRCDPISGHVSLYWYRQALGQGPEFLTYFNYEAQQDKSGLPNDRFSAERPEGSISTLTIQRTEQRDSAMYRCASSPGTTNEQFFGPGTRLTVL.

The chain carries TRBV5-1 and TRBJ2-1; 7 nucleotides match TRBD1. Looked up from germline, CDR1 is SGHRS and CDR2 is YFSETQ. The CDR3 runs 15 residues. Unmatched junction bases numbered 8, after V lost 4 bases and J lost 4 bases. The CDR3 bases are TGCGCCAGCAGCCCAAACCTGGGACAGTACAATGAGCAGTTCTTC. Translating it yields CASSPNLGQYNEQFF. The whole variable domain, filled in from reference TRBV5-1 and TRBJ2-1, reads KAGVTQTPRYLIKTRGQQVTLSCSPISGHRSVSWYQQTPGQGLQFLFEYFSETQRNKGNFPGRFSGRQFSNSRSEMNVSTLELGDSALYLCASSPNLGQYNEQFFGPGTRLTVL.

At least ten counts were recorded for this clonotype. The J gene is TRBJ1-2, the V gene TRBV5-3; TRBD1 agrees at 9 bases. TRBV5-3 is classed as an ORF, of uncertain function. The CDR3 spans 21 residues. After removal of 3 bases from V and 4 bases from J, the junction contained 25 bases not matched to a gene. The CDR3 here is CARSSQLRDGDGTGNRYGYTF. CDR3 DNA: TGTGCCAGAAGCTCACAATTACGGGACGGGGATGGGACAGGGAATCGCTATGGCTACACCTTC.

This clonotype was counted a few times. The chain combines TRBV9 with TRBJ2-1; maybe TRBD1 (5 bases). The CDR3 loop spans 15 amino acids. The V and J ends lost 1 base and 7 bases respectively, with 15 bases between them. CDR1 is SGDLS, CDR2 YYNGEE, per germline. Written as DNA, the CDR3 is TGTGCCAGCAGCGTAAGGGCAGGGATTTCGAATGAGCAGTTCTTC. It specifies CASSVRAGISNEQFF.

This sequence joins TRBV18 and TRBJ1-1; tentatively, D is TRBD1 (5 bases). This CDR3 region has 13 residues. Trimming left V 3 bases short and J 5 bases short, with 10 bases between. Germline V gives CDR1 KGHSH, CDR2 LQKENI. CDR3: CASSPGRVTEAFF. CDR3 nucleotides: TGTGCCAGCTCACCGGGCAGGGTGACTGAAGCTTTCTTT. The whole variable domain, remainder taken from reference TRBV18 and TRBJ1-1, is NAGVMQNPRHLVRRRGQEARLRCSPMKGHSHVYWYRQLPEEGLKFMVYLQKENIIDESGMPKERFSAEFPKEGPSILRIQQVVRGDSAAYFCASSPGRVTEAFFGQGTRLTVV.